Ten or more counts support the clone carrying this T cell receptor beta chain. Its antigen is currently unknown. The sample comes from a study of early T cells in non-severe SARS-CoV-2 infection. Turning to the study itself: With bulk RNA from unsorted whole blood as input, sequencing yielded unpaired chains. Study-wide results and limits: Matches to VDJdb favored anti-spike CD8 responses and missed private and CD4 specificities.

Unique molecular identifiers tagged individual cDNA molecules. A single record per CDR3 protein comes from TCRdb applying MiXCR to the 5' RACE reads. The sample has tens of thousands of distinct CDR3 sequences; about 9.3% are singletons. Trimming took off 6 bases at V and 8 bases at J, with 16 bases between the two ends. Per the germline V gene, CDR1 is SGHAT and CDR2 is FQNNGV. The CDR3 totals 13 residues. This chain links TRBV11-2 with TRBJ1-1; D might be TRBD1 (5 bases). Material: whole blood. The origin of this receptor is an adult who was a healthcare worker with PCR-confirmed SARS-CoV-2 infection or an uninfected control (not recorded which). The CDR3 loop is CASSGFEWTEAFF. CDR3 nucleotides: TGTGCCAGCAGTGGATTCGAATGGACAGAAGCTTTCTTT.